This is a list of T cell receptor beta chains from one sample in a study of synovial regulatory T cells in juvenile arthritis. The table came from immunoSEQ multiplex PCR; TCRdb's copy has only in-frame clones and leaves some out. This sample's clone table lists 9,500 to 10,000 clones. The source material was Treg cells from blood. The source of these receptors is a donor aged 2-29 years with juvenile idiopathic arthritis. Each CDR3 is given with its conserved first and last residue. Part of the rows lack a size; the others show once, few, many or a class for expanded clones.

TRBJ1-3 | 15 | NA | TRBV5-5 | CASSFLYEPRNTIYF
TRBJ2-2 | 13 | NA | TRBV6-5 | CASSYRVTGELFF
TRBJ2-7 | 13 | NA | TRBV6-1 | CASGVTAFYEQYF
TRBJ1-2 | 13 | NA | TRBV28 | CASSRGQNYGYTF
TRBJ1-6 | 16 | NA | TRBV5-1 | CASSFSGTGVGSPLHF
TRBJ2-3 | 12 | NA | TRBV30 | CAWSGGTDTQYF
TRBJ2-6 | 19 | NA | TRBV7-9 | CASSRTEGGQISGANVLTF
TRBJ1-1 | 12 | NA | TRBV19 | CASSLANTEAFF
TRBJ2-5 | 11 | NA | TRBV7-2 | CASSLKETQYF
TRBJ1-5 | 13 | NA | TRBV9 | CASSVNGEQPQHF
TRBJ1-1 | 14 | NA | TRBV5-1 | CASSPFLKDTEAFF
TRBJ2-6 | 15 | NA | TRBV29-1 | CSVAWDNSGANVLTF
TRBJ2-6 | 14 | NA | TRBV30 | CASQGAAGANVLTF
TRBJ2-2 | 15 | NA | TRBV11-1 | CASSYSVEDFGELFF
TRBJ2-7 | 11 | NA | TRBV5-6 | CASSLQNEQYF
TRBJ2-7 | 15 | NA | TRBV19 | CASSVSGTENYEQYF
TRBJ2-3 | 14 | NA | TRBV19 | CASSIDSRTDTQYF
TRBJ2-7 | 13 | NA | TRBV18 | CASSPVGTYEQYF
TRBJ2-3 | 15 | medium-sized | TRBV18 | CASSPAPGVTDTQYF
TRBJ2-7 | 14 | NA | TRBV28 | CASSFTGGDYEQYF
TRBJ2-5 | 14 | NA | TRBV9 | CASSVGGIQETQYF
TRBJ1-1 | 14 | NA | TRBV9 | CASSEGRGAAEAFF
TRBJ2-3 | 17 | NA | TRBV28 | CATLPIEAETSTDTQYF
TRBJ1-4 | 15 | NA | TRBV10-2 | CASINEKGTNEKLFF
TRBJ1-6 | 15 | NA | TRBV6-5 | CASSYSRTRGSPLHF
TRBJ2-7 | 12 | NA | TRBV2 | CASSDVGDEQYF
TRBJ1-2 | 13 | NA | TRBV10-3 | CAISGDWDYGYTF
TRBJ2-1 | 17 | NA | TRBV9 | CASSVTPGAAHNNEQFF
TRBJ1-4 | 13 | NA | TRBV27 | CAAKDGGNEKLFF
TRBJ1-1 | 14 | medium-sized | TRBV19 | CASSIKALSTEAFF
TRBJ1-1 | 13 | NA | TRBV6-5 | CASSDLVNTEAFF
TRBJ2-7 | 14 | NA | TRBV6-5 | CASSYGRKNYEQYF
TRBJ2-3 | 14 | NA | TRBV6-5 | CASSTSGGTDTQYF
TRBJ1-5 | 14 | NA | TRBV19 | CASSRQGYGQPQHF
TRBJ2-7 | 14 | medium-sized | TRBV7-6 | CASSPVTSGYEQYF
TRBJ1-3 | 12 | NA | TRBV25-1 | CASTYSGNTIYF
TRBJ1-1 | 15 | NA | TRBV9 | CASSVTGTGTTGAFF
TRBJ2-7 | 14 | NA | TRBV7-9 | CASSLAGGGYEQYF
TRBJ2-7 | 15 | NA | TRBV5-6 | CASSLAGTSAYEQYF
TRBJ2-7 | 14 | NA | TRBV15 | CATSSSSKPYEQYF
TRBJ1-2 | 14 | large | TRBV18 | CASSPGDSPYGYTF
TRBJ2-4 | 16 | NA | TRBV4-3 | CASSQDPSRAKNIQYF
TRBJ2-1 | 15 | NA | TRBV5-1 | CASSPPSGSYNEQFF